The 26 T cell receptor beta chains below all came from one sample that was sequenced in a study of blood T cell repertoires in COVID-19. Sequenced by immunoSEQ multiplex PCR; TCRdb stores in-frame clones only, minus some. The sample holds approximately 220,000 clones; roughly 90% are singletons and the top ten take around 2.2%. The sample comprised peripheral blood. These receptors all stem from a woman aged 50 to 60 with acute or convalescent COVID-19.

This sequence joins TRBV19 and TRBJ2-3, with 7 positions matching TRBD2. From germline, CDR1 is LNHDA and CDR2 SQIVND (reference sequence). Losses at the gene ends were 3 bases for V and 4 bases for J; bases not matched to a gene: 7. The CDR3 has 15 residues. As DNA, the CDR3 is TGTGCCAGTAGTATTAGGCGGGAGAAGGCAGATACGCAGTATTTT. Protein product: CASSIRREKADTQYF.

The chain links TRBV5-1 to TRBJ2-2; D unclear. The CDR3 runs to 14 residues. Per germline, CDR1 SGHRS and CDR2 YFSETQ. Trimming stripped 0 bases from V and 7 bases from J, with 10 bases between. The CDR3 DNA reads TGCGCCAGCAGCTTGGCCAACATGGTCGGGGAGCTGTTTTTT. Translation gives CASSLANMVGELFF.

The chain is built from TRBV7-7 and TRBJ2-1; D is perhaps TRBD2 (6 bases). Germline CDR1 reads SSHAT; CDR2 reads FNYEAQ (reference sequence). The CDR3 runs 15 residues. Trimming removed 3 bases at V and 3 bases at J, with 12 bases between. Written as DNA, the CDR3 is TGTGCCAGCAGCTTGGGTCGGGAGAACTACAATGAGCAGTTCTTC. It translates to CASSLGRENYNEQFF. Using reference TRBV7-7 and TRBJ2-1 for the parts outside the CDR3, the full variable domain is GAGVSQSPRYKVTKRGQDVTLRCDPISSHATLYWYQQALGQGPEFLTYFNYEAQPDKSGLPSDRFSAERPEGSISTLTIQRTEQRDSAMYRCASSLGRENYNEQFFGPGTRLTVL.

J is TRBJ2-5 and V is TRBV7-6; 8 bases line up with TRBD1. V lost 1 base to trimming and J lost 5 bases; unmatched junction nucleotides: 6. CDR3 length: 15 amino acids. Germline V gives CDR1 SGHVS, CDR2 FNYEAQ. The DNA for the CDR3 is TGTGCCAGCAGCTTAGGACAGGGGTTCGGGGAGACCCAGTACTTC. Its protein product is CASSLGQGFGETQYF.

This rearrangement joins TRBV5-5 to TRBJ2-5; D is unresolved. The CDR3 runs to 19 residues. Trimming took 4 bases from V and 5 from J, leaving 30 bases between them. Germline V lookup: CDR1 SGHKS, CDR2 YYEKEE (reference sequence). CDR3 nucleotides: TGTGCCAGCAGCCCTTACTCCGGGTCCCTGAAGTCCTCGCTGGAGACCCAGTACTTC. This encodes CASSPYSGSLKSSLETQYF.

The CDR3 reads CASSSGQGGEKLFF. As DNA, the CDR3 is TGTGCCAGCAGCTCGGGACAGGGAGGTGAAAAACTGTTTTTT. The V and J genes are TRBV7-9 and TRBJ1-4, with 9 bases identical to TRBD1. This CDR3 is 14 amino acids long. In germline, CDR1 is SEHNR, CDR2 FQNEAQ (reference sequence). Unmatched junction bases numbered 4, after V lost 4 bases and J lost 7 bases. Combining the CDR3 with reference TRBV7-9 and TRBJ1-4 gives the whole variable domain DTGVSQNPRHKITKRGQNVTFRCDPISEHNRLYWYRQTLGQGPEFLTYFQNEAQLEKSRLLSDRFSAERPKGSFSTLEIQRTEQGDSAMYLCASSSGQGGEKLFFGSGTQLSVL.

V is TRBV19 and J is TRBJ1-2; tentative D call: TRBD1 (5 bases). V lost 7 bases and J 5 bases, leaving 14 bases between the germline ends. Per the germline V gene, CDR1 is LNHDA and CDR2 is SQIVND (reference sequence). CDR3 length: 13 amino acids. The CDR3 nucleotides are TGTGCCAGTACCGGGGGAGAAGGGTATGGCTACACCTTC. The encoded protein is CASTGGEGYGYTF. The full variable domain, in which reference TRBV19 and TRBJ1-2 provide the parts outside the CDR3, is DGGITQSPKYLFRKEGQNVTLSCEQNLNHDAMYWYRQDPGQGLRLIYYSQIVNDFQKGDIAEGYSVSREKKESFPLTVTSAQKNPTAFYLCASTGGEGYGYTFGSGTRLTVV.

The sample holds a few counts of this clone. The chain uses TRBV13 and TRBJ2-7, with 9 bases that match TRBD1. This CDR3 region has 15 residues. The V gene end was trimmed by 3 bases and the J gene end by 4 bases; junction bases not matched to a gene: 7. Germline V lookup: CDR1 PRHDT, CDR2 FYEKMQ (reference sequence). CDR3 nucleotide sequence: TGTGCCAGCAGCTTTACTTACAGGGGGCAATACGAGCAGTACTTC. Amino acid sequence: CASSFTYRGQYEQYF.

This clone was recorded a few times. The chain recombines TRBV7-3 with TRBJ2-3; TRBD1 agrees at 8 bases. Per germline, CDR1 SGHTA and CDR2 FQGTGA. The CDR3 runs 14 residues. V shed 5 bases, J shed 4 bases, and the junction held 5 bases outside the gene matches. CDR3 protein: CASSPPGGSDTQYF. The CDR3 bases are TGTGCCAGCAGCCCCCCAGGGGGCTCAGATACGCAGTATTTT.

The chain has TRBV19 and TRBJ2-5, with 7 bases matching TRBD2. The length of the CDR3 is 15 residues. CDR1 and CDR2 (germline): LNHDA, SQIVND (reference sequence). The V gene end was trimmed by 7 bases and the J gene end by 2 bases; junction bases not matched to a gene: 10. Here the CDR3 DNA reads TGTGCCAGTAAACCCGCGGGAGAACTGCAAGAGACCCAGTACTTC. Its translation: CASKPAGELQETQYF.

The V call is TRBV7-2, the J call TRBJ2-3; the match to TRBD2 covers 7 bases. The CDR3 totals 15 residues. The trim removed 5 bases at V and 1 base at J, leaving 6 bases unmatched. Germline V gene sequence: CDR1 SGHTA, CDR2 FQGNSA. CDR3 in amino acids: CASSILGGGTDTQYF. In DNA form, the CDR3 reads TGTGCCAGCAGCATCCTTGGGGGGGGCACAGATACGCAGTATTTT. Using reference TRBV7-2 and TRBJ2-3 for the parts outside the CDR3, the full variable domain is GAGVSQSPSNKVTEKGKDVELRCDPISGHTALYWYRQSLGQGLEFLIYFQGNSAPDKSGLPSDRFSAERTGGSVSTLTIQRTQQEDSAVYLCASSILGGGTDTQYFGPGTRLTVL.

The chain combines TRBV5-1 with TRBJ1-5; TRBD1 aligns across 9 bases. The CDR3 runs 14 residues. V lost 0 bases, J lost 5 bases, and 0 bases stayed unmatched. Germline CDR1 is SGHRS and CDR2 is YFSETQ. Here the CDR3 reads CASSLGDRDQPQHF. The CDR3 nucleotides read TGCGCCAGCAGCTTGGGGGACAGGGATCAGCCCCAGCATTTT.

The chain couples TRBV27 to TRBJ2-5; D gene ambiguous. V lost 6 bases, J lost 3 bases, and 17 bases lay in between. CDR1 MNHEY and CDR2 SMNVEV come from the germline V gene (reference sequence). This CDR3 contains 15 residues. CDR3 loop: CASRPLPGVKETQYF. The CDR3 DNA reads as TGTGCCAGCAGGCCTCTCCCGGGTGTAAAAGAGACCCAGTACTTC.

The chain couples TRBV5-1 to TRBJ1-3; weak D call: TRBD1 (6 bases). Germline assignment: CDR1 SGHRS and CDR2 YFSETQ. The CDR3 sequence is 16 residues long. Trimming removed 1 base at V and 2 bases at J, with 13 bases between. The CDR3 is CASSLMGAPAGNTIYF. DNA of the CDR3: TGCGCCAGCAGCTTGATGGGGGCGCCTGCTGGAAACACCATATATTTT.

The J gene is TRBJ2-1, the V gene TRBV19; 8 positions match TRBD1. The CDR3 loop spans 18 amino acids. CDR1 and CDR2 (germline): LNHDA, SQIVND (reference sequence). V lost 3 bases, J lost 4 bases, and 14 bases stayed unmatched. CDR3 region: CASSMRTGGFLGYNEQFF. In DNA form, the CDR3 reads TGTGCCAGTAGTATGAGAACAGGGGGGTTTTTGGGATACAATGAGCAGTTCTTC.

The DNA for the CDR3 is TGCGCCAGCAGCCCCGAGGACACGGGCAATCAGCCCCAGCATTTT. Translation gives CASSPEDTGNQPQHF. The rearrangement joins TRBV4-1 to TRBJ1-5; a weak D match, TRBD1 (5 bases). V lost 4 bases and J 2 bases, leaving 12 bases between the germline ends. Germline CDR1 MGHRA, CDR2 YSYEKL. The CDR3 covers 15 residues.

In nucleotides, the CDR3 is TGTGCCAGCAGCGTTCAGGGTGCGACAGATACGCAGTATTTT. It codes for CASSVQGATDTQYF. The chain is built from TRBV9 and TRBJ2-3; D possibly corresponds to TRBD1 (5 bases). The CDR3 totals 14 residues. Germline V gives CDR1 SGDLS, CDR2 YYNGEE. V was pared by 2 bases and J by 3 bases, with 10 bases between.

The genes are TRBV6-5 and TRBJ1-2; 8 nucleotides match TRBD1. Germline V gene data show CDR1 as MNHEY and CDR2 as SVGAGI. After removal of 6 bases from V and 5 bases from J, the junction contained 8 bases not matched to a gene. This CDR3 has 14 residues. The CDR3 sequence: CASRQGTGVYGYTF. As DNA, the CDR3 is TGTGCCAGCAGACAAGGGACAGGAGTTTATGGCTACACCTTC.

The gene calls are TRBV29-1 and TRBJ2-7, with D possibly matching TRBD2 (5 bases). From germline, CDR1 is SQVTM and CDR2 ANQGSEA. The CDR3 has 12 amino acids. Trimming removed 0 bases at V and 5 bases at J, with 8 bases between. CDR3 region: CSVEDPGDEQYF. The CDR3 coding sequence is TGCAGCGTTGAAGATCCCGGGGACGAGCAGTACTTC.

The chain employs TRBV5-1 and TRBJ1-2; the D gene is possibly TRBD1 (5 bases). V dropped 7 bases and J dropped 7 bases, with 20 bases sitting between them. This CDR3 has 14 residues. The germline V gene encodes CDR1 SGHRS and CDR2 YFSETQ. CDR3 residues: CASGPNLGGRGYTF. Written as DNA, the CDR3 is TGCGCCAGCGGCCCTAATTTGGGGGGTCGTGGCTACACCTTC.

This sequence joins TRBV7-2 and TRBJ2-7; 9 bases are shared with TRBD1. Looked up from germline, CDR1 is SGHTA and CDR2 is FQGNSA. J lost 2 bases, V lost 5 bases, and 4 bases had no gene match. The CDR3 contains 14 residues. The CDR3 region has the DNA TGTGCCAGCAGCCCCTGGGACAGGGCCTACGAGCAGTACTTC. This encodes CASSPWDRAYEQYF.

This clone was detected only a few times. This chain links TRBV6-1 with TRBJ2-7; D is perhaps TRBD2 (6 bases). With 2 bases removed from V and 4 bases from J, the gap between germline ends came to 15 bases. Germline lookup yields CDR1 MNHNS and CDR2 SASEGT. CDR3 length: 15 residues. The CDR3 nucleotides are TGTGCCAGCAGTGAACCGCCTCCAGGGAGGTACGAGCAGTACTTC. Translated: CASSEPPPGRYEQYF.

This clone was recorded once. The chain joins TRBV18 to TRBJ1-5, with 8 bases that match TRBD1. The CDR3 runs to 16 residues. J was trimmed by 2 bases and V by 3 bases; bases with no gene match: 6. The germline V gene has CDR1 KGHSH and CDR2 LQKENI. CDR3 region: CASSPEQGGGNQPQHF. CDR3 sequence (DNA): TGTGCCAGCTCACCTGAACAGGGGGGAGGCAATCAGCCCCAGCATTTT.

This sequence joins TRBV5-1 and TRBJ2-3; the match to TRBD1 covers 10 bases. The CDR3 length is 16 residues. J was trimmed by 2 bases and V by 2 bases; bases with no gene match: 5. The germline CDR1 and CDR2 sequences are SGHRS and YFSETQ. CDR3 amino acids: CASSFRDRGVTDTQYF. The CDR3 bases are TGCGCCAGCAGCTTCCGGGACAGGGGAGTCACAGATACGCAGTATTTT.

Concerning this clone: A junction end diverges from the germline sequence, so it may reflect a read error. The J gene is TRBJ2-1, the V gene TRBV18; D is possibly TRBD1 (6 bases). The CDR3 spans 14 residues. CDR1 and CDR2 (germline): KGHSH, LQKENI. CDR3: CASSQGQGDKEQFF. The CDR3 DNA is TGTGCCAGCTCACAGGGACAAGGTGACAAGGAGCAGTTCTTC.

CDR3 residues: CASSRDRAYEQYF. The CDR3 DNA reads as TGTGCCAGCAGTCGGGACAGAGCCTACGAGCAGTACTTC. V is TRBV5-4 and J is TRBJ2-7; 7 bases align to TRBD1. The germline CDR1 and CDR2 sequences are SGHNT and YYREEE (reference sequence). The CDR3 totals 13 residues. V lost 5 bases to trimming and J lost 2 bases; unmatched junction nucleotides: 4. Together with reference TRBV5-4 and TRBJ2-7, the CDR3 gives the full variable domain: ETGVTQSPTHLIKTRGQQVTLRCSSQSGHNTVSWYQQALGQGPQFIFQYYREEENGRGNFPPRFSGLQFPNYSSELNVNALELDDSALYLCASSRDRAYEQYFGPGTRLTVT.